A single sample gave rise to the 16 T cell receptor beta chains below, sequenced in a study of cytomegalovirus exposure and HLA in healthy donors. This PCR relied on a set of 60 Vbeta primers and 13 Jbeta primers. Assay used: immunoSEQ multiplex PCR; TCRdb lists only in-frame clones, some missing. The sample holds roughly 73,000 clones, approximately 84% seen once. The sample consisted of PBMCs. All receptors derive from a woman aged 50 to 65 in good health and CMV-seronegative.

As to this clone: Within the sample, other DNA sequences also encode this same CDR3. The chain joins TRBV5-1 to TRBJ1-4; 7 nucleotides align to TRBD1. This CDR3 is 16 amino acids long. Germline CDR1 SGHRS, CDR2 YFSETQ. The V and J ends lost 0 bases and 0 bases, in that order; junction bases with no gene match: 2. CDR3 residues: CASSLGQGATNEKLFF. CDR3 DNA sequence: TGCGCCAGCAGCTTGGGACAGGGTGCAACTAATGAAAAACTGTTTTTT.

The rearrangement links TRBV7-9 to TRBJ2-3, with TRBD1 identical over 9 bases. The ends lost 6 bases at V and 9 bases at J; junction bases unmatched: 16. The germline V gene encodes CDR1 SEHNR and CDR2 FQNEAQ (reference sequence). The CDR3 consists of 16 residues. CDR3 in DNA: TGTGCCAGCAGGCACAGGGACAGGGAGGACTCGTGGACGCAGTATTTT. Translating gives CASRHRDREDSWTQYF.

The chain carries TRBV5-1 and TRBJ1-2; D is ambiguous. In germline, CDR1 is SGHRS, CDR2 YFSETQ. V was cut by 4 bases and J by 2 bases, with 15 bases left in between. The CDR3 has 15 amino acids. This CDR3 reads CASSASLTENYGYTF. CDR3 in DNA: TGCGCCAGCAGCGCCAGTTTGACGGAGAACTATGGCTACACCTTC.

The rearrangement uses TRBV2 and TRBJ2-1; 7 bases are shared with TRBD2. After removal of 7 bases from V and 10 bases from J, the junction contained 13 bases not matched to a gene. The CDR3 is 14 residues long. Germline V lookup: CDR1 SNHLY, CDR2 FYNNEI. CDR3 sequence: CASTLAVPREEQFF. The CDR3 coding sequence is TGTGCCAGCACCCTAGCGGTCCCGCGGGAAGAGCAGTTCTTC.

The chain uses TRBV5-1 and TRBJ1-2; possible D gene TRBD1, 5 bases. This CDR3 has 15 amino acids. Germline CDR1 and CDR2: SGHRS and YFSETQ. The V end lost 0 bases, the J end lost 4 bases, and 13 bases lay between the germline ends. CDR3 residues: CASSLGQGEAYGYTF. In DNA form, the CDR3 reads TGCGCCAGCAGCTTGGGCCAGGGTGAGGCCTATGGCTACACCTTC.

This clone was recorded once. The CDR3 is CAWSVRGNQPQHF. The CDR3 DNA follows: TGTGCCTGGAGTGTACGGGGCAATCAGCCCCAGCATTTT. This sequence joins TRBV30 and TRBJ1-5, with D hard to call. The CDR3 extends over 13 amino acids. The germline CDR1 and CDR2 sequences are GTSNPN and SVGIG (reference sequence). With 0 bases removed from V and 2 bases from J, the gap between germline ends came to 5 bases. The variable domain in full, completed from reference TRBV30 and TRBJ1-5, reads SQTIHQWPATLVQPVGSPLSLECTVEGTSNPNLYWYRQAAGRGLQLLFYSVGIGQISSEVPQNLSASRPQDRQFILSSKKLLLSDSGFYLCAWSVRGNQPQHFGDGTRLSIL.

The rearrangement uses TRBV9 and TRBJ2-2; 8 positions match TRBD2. CDR1 SGDLS and CDR2 YYNGEE come from the germline V gene. CDR3 length: 17 residues. Unmatched junction bases numbered 12, after V lost 5 bases and J lost 3 bases. CDR3 loop: CASSKGVGRGDTGELFF. In nucleotides, the CDR3 is TGTGCCAGCAGTAAAGGGGTCGGGAGGGGTGACACCGGGGAGCTGTTTTTT.

The chain couples TRBV28 to TRBJ2-7; TRBD2 might be the D (5 bases). Trimming stripped 1 base from V and 3 bases from J, with 7 bases between. The V gene's germline CDR1 is MDHEN and CDR2 SYDVKM. This CDR3 has 13 residues. CDR3 residues: CASSLSGVYEQYF. The CDR3 region has the DNA TGTGCCAGCAGTTTATCCGGGGTCTACGAGCAGTACTTC.

This clone was counted a single time. This chain uses TRBV4-3 with TRBJ2-3; tentatively, D is TRBD2 (7 bases). The CDR3 is 15 residues long. The germline V gene has CDR1 LGHNA and CDR2 YSLEER. The V end lost 0 bases, the J end lost 5 bases, and 12 bases lay between the germline ends. In DNA, the CDR3 is TGCGCCAGCAGCCAAGACGGGGGGCCGGGAGATACGCAGTATTTT. The encoded protein is CASSQDGGPGDTQYF.

This chain uses TRBV6-5 with TRBJ2-7, with D perhaps TRBD2 (6 bases). The CDR3 has 11 residues. CDR1 and CDR2 (germline): MNHEY, SVGAGI. V lost 6 bases and J 6 bases, leaving 9 bases between the germline ends. This CDR3 is CASRQGGEQYF. DNA of the CDR3: TGTGCCAGCAGGCAGGGAGGCGAGCAGTACTTC.

The DNA for the CDR3 is TGTGCCAGCACCGCAGGACAGGTTAGCTCCTACGAGCAGTACTTC. Its translation: CASTAGQVSSYEQYF. The V gene is TRBV28, the J gene TRBJ2-5; 7 bases map to TRBD1. The better agreement between TRBJ2-7 and the DNA end casts doubt on the J call. In germline, CDR1 is MDHEN, CDR2 SYDVKM. This CDR3 has 15 amino acids.

This chain uses TRBV2 with TRBJ2-5, with D possibly TRBD2 on 6 matching bases. The CDR3 runs to 14 residues. Per germline, CDR1 SNHLY and CDR2 FYNNEI. Trimming shortened V by 7 bases and J by 1 base, and 13 bases separated the two germline ends. CDR3 nucleotides: TGTGCCAGCATGGGAGGACACATCCAAGAGACCCAGTACTTC. Translated, it gives CASMGGHIQETQYF. Using reference TRBV2 and TRBJ2-5 for the parts outside the CDR3, the full variable domain is EPEVTQTPSHQVTQMGQEVILRCVPISNHLYFYWYRQILGQKVEFLVSFYNNEISEKSEIFDDQFSVERPDGSNFTLKIRSTKLEDSAMYFCASMGGHIQETQYFGPGTRLLVL.

V is TRBV6-1 and J is TRBJ2-5; TRBD2 matches 11 bases. Per the germline V gene, CDR1 is MNHNS and CDR2 is SASEGT. The CDR3 extends over 17 amino acids. V gave up 4 bases and J gave up 5 bases; unmatched junction bases: 12. DNA for the CDR3: TGTGCCAGCAGTGCACGCTTCCTACTAGCGGGGGAGGAGACCCAGTACTTC. It specifies CASSARFLLAGEETQYF.

The chain joins TRBV5-1 to TRBJ2-5, with 10 bases aligning to TRBD2. Trimming took 4 bases from V and 3 from J; bases not matched to a gene: 3. The CDR3 sequence is 14 residues long. Looked up from germline, CDR1 is SGHRS and CDR2 is YFSETQ. The CDR3 sequence: CASSTLAGEETQYF. CDR3 nucleotides: TGCGCCAGCAGCACCCTAGCGGGAGAAGAGACCCAGTACTTC.

The V and J genes are TRBV27 and TRBJ1-2; unclear D gene. Germline lookup yields CDR1 MNHEY and CDR2 SMNVEV (reference sequence). Trimming took 6 bases from V and 6 from J, leaving 17 bases between them. The CDR3 totals 14 residues. The CDR3 loop is CASSLLGSSHGYTF. CDR3 DNA: TGTGCCAGCAGCCTTCTTGGTAGCTCTCATGGCTACACCTTC.

V and J are TRBV10-3 and TRBJ2-1; TRBD1 might be the D (5 bases). This CDR3 has 14 residues. The V gene lost 8 bases and the J gene lost 0 bases, with 11 bases spanning the gap. The V gene's germline CDR1 is ENHRY and CDR2 SYGVKD. The CDR3 spells CAIGADSSYNEQFF. CDR3 coding DNA: TGTGCCATCGGGGCGGATAGCTCCTACAATGAGCAGTTCTTC.